This TCR beta chain was documented in a study of CD8+ T cells in alopecia areata. Study observations and caveats: Normal scalp showed lower clonality than lesional scalp, especially alopecia totalis/universalis.

V shed 2 bases and J shed 10 bases, with 12 bases lying between them. The length of the CDR3 is 13 residues. Germline CDR1 reads MNHEY; CDR2 reads SVGAGI. PBMCs were stained for CD3, CD4 and CD8, and CD4+ and CD8+ T cells were sorted. Sequencing templates came from extracted RNA that was reverse transcribed into cDNA. Method: immunoSEQ multiplex PCR; TCRdb's copy keeps in-frame clones and lacks some. The table includes about 82,000 clones, about 53% detected once. This clone was found once. Its antigen is unidentified. This sequence joins TRBV6-5 and TRBJ2-1, with unresolved D. The receptor was derived from a human donor with alopecia areata. The sample consisted of NKG2D-high CD8+ T cells sorted from blood. This CDR3 reads CASSYGPSREQFF. The CDR3 DNA reads TGTGCCAGCAGTTACGGGCCTAGTAGGGAGCAGTTCTTC.